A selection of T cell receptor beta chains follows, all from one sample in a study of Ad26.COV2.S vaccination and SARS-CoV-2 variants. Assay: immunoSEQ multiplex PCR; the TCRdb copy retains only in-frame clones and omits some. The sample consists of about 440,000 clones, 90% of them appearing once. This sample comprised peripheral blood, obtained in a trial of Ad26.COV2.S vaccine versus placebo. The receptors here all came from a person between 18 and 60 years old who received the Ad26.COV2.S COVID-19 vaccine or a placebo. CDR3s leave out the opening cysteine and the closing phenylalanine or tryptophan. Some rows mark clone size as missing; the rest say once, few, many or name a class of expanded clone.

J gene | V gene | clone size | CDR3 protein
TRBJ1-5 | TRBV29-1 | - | SVANRNQPQH
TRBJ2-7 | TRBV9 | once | ASSVAASTAYEQY
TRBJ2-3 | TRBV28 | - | ASTPGGVTDTQY
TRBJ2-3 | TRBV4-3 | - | ASSQSYPSSRDRVTDTQY
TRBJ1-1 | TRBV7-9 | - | ASWGQGRTEAF
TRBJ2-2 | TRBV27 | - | ASSFTGEAGELF
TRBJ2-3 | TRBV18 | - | ASSRTSGMADTQY
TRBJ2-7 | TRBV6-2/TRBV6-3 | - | ASSYSTYRAYEQY
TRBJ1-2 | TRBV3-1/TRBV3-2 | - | ASSQGPGTVGHDT
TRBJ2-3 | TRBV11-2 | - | ASSLIGGMLADTQY
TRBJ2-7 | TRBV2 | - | ASSETGWSSYEQY
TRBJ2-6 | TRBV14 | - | ASSFGEQVLSGANVLT
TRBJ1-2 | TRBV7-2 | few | ASSFPRDIYGYT
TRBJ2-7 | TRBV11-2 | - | ASSLEGGVGY
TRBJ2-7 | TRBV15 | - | ATSRGTTSSEQY
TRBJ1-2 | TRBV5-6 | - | ASSLVGFGANYGYT
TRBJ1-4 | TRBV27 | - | ASSSHRGRTNEKLF
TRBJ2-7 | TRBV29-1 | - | SVEGGTGSYEQY
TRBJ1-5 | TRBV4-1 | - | ASSQVEVGQPQH
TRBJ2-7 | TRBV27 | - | ASSLSLEPSYEQY
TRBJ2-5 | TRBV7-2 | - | ASRTGGWETQY
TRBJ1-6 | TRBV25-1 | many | ASSERTGNSPLH
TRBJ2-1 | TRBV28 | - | ASSPTRGLAGEDNEQF
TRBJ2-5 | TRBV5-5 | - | ASSLGGAQETQY
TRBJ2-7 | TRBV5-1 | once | ASSLALGGSYEQY
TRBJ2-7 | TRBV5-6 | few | ASSPTSSNEQY
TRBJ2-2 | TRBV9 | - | ASSGMSGGEVTGELF
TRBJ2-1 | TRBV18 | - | ASLVGGRNVNNEQF
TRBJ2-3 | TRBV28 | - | ASSSLGAASTDTQY
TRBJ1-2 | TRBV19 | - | ASSIWRANYGYT
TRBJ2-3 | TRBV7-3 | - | ASSLFAVEVTDTQY
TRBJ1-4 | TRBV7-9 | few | ASSLRGQANEKLF
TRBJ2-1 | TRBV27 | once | ASSFTPEYNEQF
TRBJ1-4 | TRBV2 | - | ASSSVTGGNEKLF
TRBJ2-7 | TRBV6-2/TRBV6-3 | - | ASSLNSGRASYEQY
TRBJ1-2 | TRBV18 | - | ASSPAGQGDGYT
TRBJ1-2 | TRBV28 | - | ASSLPRMGGYT
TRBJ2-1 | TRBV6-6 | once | ATVVGREGLLHEQF
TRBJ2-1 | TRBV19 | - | ASSIGGLAAYEQF
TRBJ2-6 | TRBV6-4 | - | ASSPESGANVLT
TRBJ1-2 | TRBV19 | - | ASSIAGENYGYT
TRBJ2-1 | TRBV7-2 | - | ASSSSVGRGLNEQF
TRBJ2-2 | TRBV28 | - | ASSLVGLPGGELF
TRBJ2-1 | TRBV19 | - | ASRSPLGRDSTHEQF
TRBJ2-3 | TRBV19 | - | ASSSDRGSWGSTDTQY
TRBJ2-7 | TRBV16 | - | ASSLDRDRGIYEQY
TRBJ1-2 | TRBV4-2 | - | ASSQGTGQGTYGYT